Listed here are 7 T cell receptor beta chains from one sample, sequenced in a study of blood T cells in healthy people across ages. Using a J-beta primer mix together with a sample-barcoded 5' primer, a second PCR was run for roughly 7 to 12 cycles. MiXCR, applied by TCRdb to the 5' RACE reads, yields one record per CDR3 protein. Of about 640,000 distinct CDR3 sequences in the sample, roughly 58% were seen once. The sequenced sample was blood. Receptors were obtained from a man in his sixties in good health.

For this clonotype: Possible read error: a much larger clone is one base away. J is TRBJ2-1 and V is TRBV7-2; TRBD2 might be the D (5 bases). The CDR3 extends over 15 amino acids. Germline CDR1 and CDR2: SGHTA and FQGNSA. CDR3: CASSPDAGSYKEQFF. In DNA, the CDR3 is TGTGCCAGCAGCCCTGACGCGGGTAGCTACAAGGAGCAGTTCTTC.

This sequence joins TRBV6-1 and TRBJ2-5; D may correspond to TRBD1 or TRBD2 (6 bases each). The CDR3 is 15 residues long. Germline V lookup: CDR1 MNHNS, CDR2 SASEGT. V was shortened by 4 bases and J by 3 bases, with 15 bases between the two germline ends. CDR3 residues: CASSGGRGLEETQYF. CDR3 DNA sequence: TGTGCCAGCAGTGGGGGTCGGGGGCTTGAAGAGACCCAGTACTTC.

The chain employs TRBV10-3 and TRBJ1-2, with D possibly TRBD1 on 6 matching bases. Trimming took 10 bases from V and 4 from J, leaving 10 bases between them. In germline, CDR1 is ENHRY, CDR2 SYGVKD. The CDR3 spans 11 residues. The CDR3 protein is CATRQVYGYTF. CDR3 bases: TGTGCCACCCGACAGGTCTATGGCTACACCTTC.

J is TRBJ2-3 and V is TRBV20-1, with D possibly TRBD2 on 6 matching bases. Deletions cut 3 bases from V and 0 bases from J, with 16 bases between. CDR1 is DFQATT and CDR2 is SNEGSKA in the germline V gene (reference sequence). The CDR3 spans 16 residues. The CDR3 bases are TGCAGTGCTAGCTTAGATAGCGGATCTAGCACAGATACGCAGTATTTT. This codes for CSASLDSGSSTDTQYF.

The genes are TRBV20-1 and TRBJ1-6; weak D call: TRBD1 (6 bases). Looked up from germline, CDR1 is DFQATT and CDR2 is SNEGSKA (reference sequence). V was shortened by 3 bases and J by 10 bases, with 16 bases between the two germline ends. This CDR3 is built from 14 residues. CDR3 coding DNA: TGCAGTGCTAGTAAGGCAGGGGAGGGGTCACCCCTCCACTTT. This translates into CSASKAGEGSPLHF.

This clonotype was recorded once. This may come from a read error, since a much larger clone is one base off. V gene TRBV13 combines with J gene TRBJ2-5; D is perhaps TRBD1 or TRBD2 (5 bases each). Germline CDR1 PRHDT, CDR2 FYEKMQ (reference sequence). The CDR3 is made up of 14 amino acids. Trimming left V 5 bases short and J 9 bases short, with 19 bases between. In DNA, the CDR3 is TGTGCCAGCAGCCCCGGGACCACCCCCGGGGCCCAGTACTTC. Encoded protein: CASSPGTTPGAQYF.

The chain links TRBV5-5 to TRBJ2-7; 7 bases map to TRBD1. J lost 7 bases, V lost 4 bases, and 11 bases had no gene match. The CDR3 length is 14 residues. Germline assignment: CDR1 SGHKS and CDR2 YYEKEE (reference sequence). CDR3 sequence: CASSRQGGNWEQYF. The CDR3 bases are TGTGCCAGCAGCAGACAGGGTGGTAATTGGGAGCAGTACTTC.